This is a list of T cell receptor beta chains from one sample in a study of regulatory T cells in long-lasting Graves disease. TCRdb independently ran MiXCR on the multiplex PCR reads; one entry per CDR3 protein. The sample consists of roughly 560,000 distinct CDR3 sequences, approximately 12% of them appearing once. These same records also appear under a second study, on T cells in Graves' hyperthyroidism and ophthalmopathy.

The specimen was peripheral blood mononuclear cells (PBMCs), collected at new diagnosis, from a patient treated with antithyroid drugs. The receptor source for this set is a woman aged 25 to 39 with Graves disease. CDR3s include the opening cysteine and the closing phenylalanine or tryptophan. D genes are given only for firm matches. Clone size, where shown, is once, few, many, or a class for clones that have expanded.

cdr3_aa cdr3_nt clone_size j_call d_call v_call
CAISGVQNTEAFF TGTGCCATCAGTGGGGTTCAGAACACTGAAGCTTTCTTT many TRBJ1-1 . TRBV10-3
CAWRNTGGPNQPQHF TGTGCCTGGAGAAACACAGGGGGCCCCAATCAGCCCCAGCATTTT . TRBJ1-5 TRBD1 TRBV30
CASSSRLLAGSVEQFF TGTGCCAGCAGCTCGAGGCTTCTAGCGGGGTCAGTTGAGCAGTTCTTC . TRBJ2-1 TRBD2 TRBV7-9
CASSLGASGRSLSYNEQFF TGTGCCAGCAGTTTAGGCGCTAGCGGGAGGTCTCTATCCTACAATGAGCAGTTCTTC few TRBJ2-1 TRBD2 TRBV12-3/TRBV12-4
CASSPRTSGTGELFF TGCGCCAGCAGCCCTCGGACTTCAGGAACCGGGGAGCTGTTTTTT many TRBJ2-2 . TRBV4-3
CASSVSRRDDTGELFF TGTGCCAGCAGCGTATCTCGCAGGGATGACACCGGGGAGCTGTTTTTT many TRBJ2-2 . TRBV9
CAWRSSGRIYETQYF TGTGCCTGGAGATCTAGCGGGAGGATTTACGAGACCCAGTACTTC many TRBJ2-5 TRBD2 TRBV30
CASSPGADRANTEAFF TGTGCCAGCTCACCGGGGGCTGACAGGGCGAACACTGAAGCTTTCTTT many TRBJ1-1 TRBD1 TRBV18
CASSKDSPGKLFF TGTGCCAGCAGCAAGGACAGTCCCGGAAAACTGTTTTTT many TRBJ1-4 . TRBV3-1
CSADRDHNSPLHF TGCAGTGCTGACAGGGACCATAATTCACCCCTCCACTTT many TRBJ1-6 TRBD1 TRBV20-1
CASTTDRHLAEQYF TGTGCCAGCACCACGGACAGGCACCTCGCCGAGCAGTACTTC many TRBJ2-7 TRBD1 TRBV5-6
CASSMSRDRGLYAEAFF TGTGCCAGCAGCATGAGCCGGGACAGGGGTCTATACGCTGAAGCTTTCTTT many TRBJ1-1 TRBD1 TRBV12-3/TRBV12-4
CAWSLPGNTIYF TGTGCCTGGAGTCTCCCTGGAAACACCATATATTTT many TRBJ1-3 . TRBV30
CASSLSSAHTQYF TGTGCCAGCAGCTTAAGCAGCGCCCATACGCAGTATTTT many TRBJ2-3 . TRBV7-3
CASSNGLADEQYF TGCGCCAGCAGCAACGGACTAGCCGACGAGCAGTACTTC . TRBJ2-7 TRBD2 TRBV4-1
CASSADRVSGYTF TGTGCCAGCAGCGCCGACAGGGTTTCCGGCTACACCTTC once TRBJ1-2 TRBD1 TRBV2
CASSDVVGTETQYF TGTGCCAGCAGTGATGTCGTCGGGACAGAGACCCAGTACTTC . TRBJ2-5 . TRBV2
CAQAGEYNQPQHF TGTGCCCAAGCGGGGGAATACAATCAGCCCCAGCATTTT . TRBJ1-5 . TRBV2
CASSIARVRPLHF TGTGCCAGCAGTATTGCCAGGGTGAGGCCCCTCCACTTT many TRBJ1-6 . TRBV2
CASSLNTGSRVAFF TGTGCCAGCAGCTTAAACACAGGGTCCCGGGTAGCTTTCTTT . TRBJ1-1 . TRBV7-2
CASSLSTASSYEQYF TGTGCCAGCAGTTTATCGACAGCTTCCTCCTACGAGCAGTACTTC . TRBJ2-7 . TRBV27
CASSSTITAYGYTF TGCGCCAGCAGCTCCACAATAACAGCCTATGGCTACACCTTC many TRBJ1-2 . TRBV5-1
CASSFGDFTADTQYF TGTGCCAGCAGTTTCGGGGACTTCACGGCAGATACGCAGTATTTT many TRBJ2-3 . TRBV12-3/TRBV12-4
CASSLSGIEAFF TGTGCCAGCAGCCTCTCGGGAATTGAAGCTTTCTTT . TRBJ1-1 . TRBV16
CASSYSGGGGEAFF TGTGCCAGCAGTTACTCGGGCGGCGGGGGAGAAGCTTTCTTT . TRBJ1-1 . TRBV6-5
CAWSLTSVYNEQFF TGTGCCTGGAGTTTAACTTCCGTATACAATGAGCAGTTCTTC . TRBJ2-1 . TRBV30
CASSPLRSGKGSYEQYF TGTGCCAGCAGCCCTTTACGGTCCGGGAAAGGGTCCTACGAGCAGTACTTC . TRBJ2-7 . TRBV11-3
CASGFRDSAFF TGTGCCAGCGGTTTCCGGGACTCAGCTTTCTTT many TRBJ1-1 . TRBV27
CASSFILGFDPGGSGYNEQFF TGTGCCAGCAGCTTTATTCTAGGATTCGACCCCGGAGGTAGCGGTTACAATGAGCAGTTCTTC . TRBJ2-1 . TRBV7-9
CSARDPRGGNTGELFF TGCAGTGCAAGGGACCCTCGCGGAGGGAACACCGGGGAGCTGTTTTTT many TRBJ2-2 . TRBV20-1
CASSRNWNNEQFF TGTGCCAGCAGTAGGAACTGGAACAATGAGCAGTTCTTC many TRBJ2-1 . TRBV28
CASSLFLVPGELFF TGTGCCAGCAGCTTATTCTTGGTTCCCGGGGAGCTGTTTTTT few TRBJ2-2 . TRBV7-2
CASSPRTSGYEQYF TGTGCCAGCAGTCCCAGGACTAGCGGGTACGAGCAGTACTTC many TRBJ2-7 TRBD2 TRBV6-2/TRBV6-3
CASSQDRGGYEQYF TGCGCCAGCAGCCAAGATCGAGGTGGCTACGAGCAGTACTTC many TRBJ2-7 . TRBV4-1
CATTGDSGNTIYF TGTGCCACAACGGGAGACTCTGGAAACACCATATATTTT few TRBJ1-3 . TRBV28
CASSLDPSGSITGGLFF TGTGCCAGCAGCTTAGATCCCTCCGGGAGTATCACCGGGGGGCTGTTTTTT . TRBJ2-2 . TRBV7-8
CAWSLTWEAFF TGTGCCTGGAGTCTCACATGGGAAGCTTTCTTT many TRBJ1-1 . TRBV30
CASSPRQINYGYTF TGCGCCAGCAGTCCGCGACAGATAAACTATGGCTACACCTTC . TRBJ1-2 . TRBV4-1
CASSLALDPMNTEAFF TGTGCCAGCAGCTTAGCTCTTGACCCGATGAACACTGAAGCTTTCTTT many TRBJ1-1 . TRBV11-3
CASSPGADEQFF TGTGCCAGCAGCCCGGGGGCGGATGAGCAGTTCTTC many TRBJ2-1 . TRBV7-3
CASSLATTDYGYTF TGCGCCAGCAGCTTGGCAACGACAGACTATGGCTACACCTTC many TRBJ1-2 . TRBV5-1
CASSPTWSGVNEQFF TGTGCCAGCAGCCCGACTTGGTCCGGGGTTAATGAGCAGTTCTTC . TRBJ2-1 . TRBV7-9
CASSSLTLTYEQYF TGTGCCAGCAGCTCGCTGACTTTAACCTACGAGCAGTACTTC many TRBJ2-7 . TRBV11-2
CSARDGYSNQPQHF TGCAGTGCTCGAGACGGATATAGCAATCAGCCCCAGCATTTT many TRBJ1-5 . TRBV20-1
CASNTGTATYEQYF TGTGCCAGCAATACCGGGACAGCCACCTACGAGCAGTACTTC . TRBJ2-7 TRBD1 TRBV2